This T cell receptor (beta chain) is drawn from a study of blood T cells in healthy people across ages. Then a second PCR, running roughly 7 to 12 cycles, was carried out with a sample-barcoded 5' primer and a J-beta primer mix. All samples gave at least 2.5 million CDR3-containing paired-end reads. TCRdb passed the 5' RACE reads through MiXCR, listing each CDR3 protein once. This table holds almost 1 million distinct CDR3 sequences, 45% to 60% found once. As to this clonotype: Its cognate antigen is unknown.

The individuals who served as donors were healthy Caucasians living in Russia, aged about 6 to 100. Study conclusions and caveats: Underestimates were what the diversity estimates from one million T cells were considered to be. Naive T cell percentage strongly correlated with TCR beta diversity.

Per the germline V gene, CDR1 is MDHEN and CDR2 is SYDVKM. The CDR3 totals 15 residues. V was trimmed by 4 bases and J by 6 bases, leaving 16 bases between them. V usage is TRBV28 and J usage is TRBJ2-1, with a weak D call TRBD1 (6 bases). Sequencing input: blood. The receptor's source is a woman aged 55-69 years in good health. The CDR3 sequence: CASSSPSGTTNEQFF. CDR3 in DNA: TGTGCCAGCAGTTCCCCCTCGGGGACAACCAATGAGCAGTTCTTC. The full variable domain, completed using reference TRBV28 and TRBJ2-1, is DVKVTQSSRYLVKRTGEKVFLECVQDMDHENMFWYRQDPGLGLRLIYFSYDVKMKEKGDIPEGYSVSREKKERFSLILESASTNQTSMYLCASSSPSGTTNEQFFGPGTRLTVL.